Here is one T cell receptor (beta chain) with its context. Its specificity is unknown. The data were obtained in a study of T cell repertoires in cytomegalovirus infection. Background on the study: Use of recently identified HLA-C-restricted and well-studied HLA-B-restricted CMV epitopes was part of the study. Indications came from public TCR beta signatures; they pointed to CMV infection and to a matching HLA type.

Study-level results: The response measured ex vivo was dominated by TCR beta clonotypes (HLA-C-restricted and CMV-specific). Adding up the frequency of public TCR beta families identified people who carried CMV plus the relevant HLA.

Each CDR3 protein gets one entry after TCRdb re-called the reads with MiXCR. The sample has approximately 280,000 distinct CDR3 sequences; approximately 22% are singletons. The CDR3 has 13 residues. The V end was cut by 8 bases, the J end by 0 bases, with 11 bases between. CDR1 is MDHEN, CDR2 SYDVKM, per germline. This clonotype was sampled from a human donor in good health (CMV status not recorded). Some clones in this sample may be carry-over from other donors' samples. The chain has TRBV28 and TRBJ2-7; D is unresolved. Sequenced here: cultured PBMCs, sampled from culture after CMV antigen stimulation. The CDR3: CASFDANSYEQYF. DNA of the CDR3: TGTGCCAGCTTCGACGCGAACTCCTACGAGCAGTACTTC.